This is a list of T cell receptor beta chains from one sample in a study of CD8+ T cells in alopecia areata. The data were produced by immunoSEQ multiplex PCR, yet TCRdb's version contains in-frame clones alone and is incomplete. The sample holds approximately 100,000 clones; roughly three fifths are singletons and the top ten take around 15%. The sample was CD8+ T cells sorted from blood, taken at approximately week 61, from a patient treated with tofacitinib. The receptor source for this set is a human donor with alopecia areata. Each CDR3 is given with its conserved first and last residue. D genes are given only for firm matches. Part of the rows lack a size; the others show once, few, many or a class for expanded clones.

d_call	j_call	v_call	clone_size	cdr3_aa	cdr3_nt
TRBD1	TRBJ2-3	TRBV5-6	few	CASSFQGQGSRDTQYF	TGTGCCAGCAGCTTCCAGGGACAGGGAAGTAGGGATACGCAGTATTTT
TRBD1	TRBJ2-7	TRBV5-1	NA	CASSLYGDSLYEQYF	TGCGCCAGCAGCTTGTACGGGGACAGCCTCTACGAGCAGTACTTC
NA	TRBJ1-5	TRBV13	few	CASSLGYIGQPQHF	TGTGCCAGCAGCTTAGGCTACATCGGGCAGCCCCAGCATTTT
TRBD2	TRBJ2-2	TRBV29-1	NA	CSVEAPLSSGANTGELFF	TGCAGCGTTGAGGCCCCTCTCTCTAGCGGGGCTAACACCGGGGAGCTGTTTTTT
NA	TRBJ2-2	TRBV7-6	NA	CASSWSGTGELFF	TGTGCCAGCAGCTGGTCAGGGACCGGGGAGCTGTTTTTT
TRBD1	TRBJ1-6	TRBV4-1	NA	CASSHPGQSTNSPLHF	TGCGCCAGCAGCCACCCGGGACAGTCAACAAATTCACCCCTCCACTTT
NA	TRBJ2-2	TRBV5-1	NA	CASSLAGTGELFF	TGCGCCAGCAGCTTGGCAGGGACCGGGGAGCTGTTTTTT
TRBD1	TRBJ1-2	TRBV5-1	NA	CASSLGTGPNYGYTF	TGCGCCAGCAGCTTGGGGACAGGGCCTAACTATGGCTACACCTTC
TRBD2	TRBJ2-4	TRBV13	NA	CASSPGGRPANIQYF	TGTGCCAGCAGCCCGGGGGGACGTCCTGCGAACATTCAGTACTTC
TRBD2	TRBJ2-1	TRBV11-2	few	CASSLAGGHEQFF	TGTGCCAGCAGCTTAGCGGGGGGGCATGAGCAGTTCTTC
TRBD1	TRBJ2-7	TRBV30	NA	CAWSTMGDRLTYEQYF	TGTGCCTGGAGTACAATGGGGGACAGGTTGACCTACGAGCAGTACTTC
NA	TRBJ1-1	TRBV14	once	CASSQYMNTEAFF	TGTGCCAGCAGCCAGTACATGAACACTGAAGCTTTCTTT
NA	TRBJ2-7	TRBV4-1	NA	CASSQEVRGWEQYF	TGCGCCAGCAGCCAAGAGGTCAGGGGATGGGAGCAGTACTTC
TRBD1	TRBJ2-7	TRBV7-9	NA	CASSHPGQVMSEQYF	TGTGCCAGCAGCCATCCGGGACAGGTCATGAGCGAGCAGTACTTC
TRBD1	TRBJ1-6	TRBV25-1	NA	CASSEPGGNSPLHF	TGTGCCAGCAGTGAACCAGGGGGGAATTCACCCCTCCACTTT
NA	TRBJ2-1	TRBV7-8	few	CASRADPHNEQFF	TGTGCAAGCAGGGCGGATCCTCACAATGAGCAGTTCTTC
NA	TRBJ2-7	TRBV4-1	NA	CASSQRWQNSYEQYF	TGCGCCAGCAGCCAAAGATGGCAGAACTCCTACGAGCAGTACTTC
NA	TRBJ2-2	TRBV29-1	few	CSVGGLTGSAGELFF	TGCAGCGTCGGAGGGCTAACAGGGTCGGCCGGGGAGCTGTTTTTT
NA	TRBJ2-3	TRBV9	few	CASSVVKGLGDTQYF	TGTGCCAGCAGCGTAGTGAAGGGATTGGGAGATACGCAGTATTTT
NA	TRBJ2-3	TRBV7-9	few	CASSLTRSTDTQYF	TGTGCCAGCAGCTTAACCCGGAGCACAGATACGCAGTATTTT
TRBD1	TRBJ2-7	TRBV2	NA	CASRQGWQYF	TGTGCCAGCAGACAGGGGTGGCAGTACTTC
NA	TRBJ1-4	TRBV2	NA	CASRPDREKLFF	TGTGCCAGCAGACCCGACAGGGAAAAACTGTTTTTT
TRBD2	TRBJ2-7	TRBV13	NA	CASSPAGAGGHEQYF	TGTGCCAGCAGCCCCGCGGGGGCGGGGGGGCATGAGCAGTACTTC
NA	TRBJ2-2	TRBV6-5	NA	CASSYSSGSGELFF	TGTGCCAGCAGTTACTCATCAGGGTCCGGGGAGCTGTTTTTT
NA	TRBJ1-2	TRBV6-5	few	CASGVRYVSAYTF	TGTGCCTCGGGAGTACGCTACGTTTCGGCCTACACCTTC
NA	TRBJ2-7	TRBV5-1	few	CASSLVSPDYEQYF	TGCGCCAGCAGCTTGGTCTCGCCGGACTACGAGCAGTACTTC
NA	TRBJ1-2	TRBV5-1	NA	CASSFGLHYGYTF	TGCGCCAGCAGCTTTGGTCTACACTATGGCTACACCTTC
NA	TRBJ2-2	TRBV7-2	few	CASSPPGRGTGELFF	TGTGCCAGCAGCCCACCAGGGCGAGGCACCGGGGAGCTGTTTTTT
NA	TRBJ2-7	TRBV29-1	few	CSVEVPGQGYEQYF	TGCAGCGTTGAAGTCCCCGGGCAGGGCTACGAGCAGTACTTC
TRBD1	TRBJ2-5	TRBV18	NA	CASSLGQDQETQYF	TGTGCCAGCTCACTTGGACAGGACCAAGAGACCCAGTACTTC
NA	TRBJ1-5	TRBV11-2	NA	CASSLGSNQPQHF	TGTGCCAGCAGCTTAGGCAGCAATCAGCCCCAGCATTTT
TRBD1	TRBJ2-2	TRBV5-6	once	CASSWGTGDTGELFF	TGTGCCAGCAGCTGGGGGACAGGGGACACCGGGGAGCTGTTTTTT
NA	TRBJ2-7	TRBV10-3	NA	CAISESLSGYEQYF	TGTGCCATCAGTGAGTCACTGAGCGGCTACGAGCAGTACTTC
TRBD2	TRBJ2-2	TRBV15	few	CATSRDLAGVFTGELFF	TGTGCCACCAGCAGAGATCTGGCGGGGGTCTTCACCGGGGAGCTGTTTTTT
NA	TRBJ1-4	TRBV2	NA	CASRGGLEEKLFF	TGTGCCAGCAGGGGAGGCCTGGAGGAAAAACTGTTTTTT
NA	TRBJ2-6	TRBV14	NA	CASSQERGKLLSGANVLTF	TGTGCCAGCAGCCAAGAACGTGGGAAATTGCTCTCTGGGGCCAACGTCCTGACTTTC
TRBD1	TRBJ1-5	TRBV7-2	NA	CASSSDRDHQPQHF	TGTGCCAGCAGTTCCGACAGGGACCATCAGCCCCAGCATTTT
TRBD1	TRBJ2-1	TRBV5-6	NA	CASSTGVNEQFF	TGTGCCAGTTCGACAGGGGTTAATGAGCAGTTCTTC
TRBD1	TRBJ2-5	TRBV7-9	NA	CASRHGQGVETQYF	TGTGCCAGCAGACACGGACAGGGTGTGGAGACCCAGTACTTC
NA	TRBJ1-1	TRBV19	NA	CASSASNDSPRGAFF	TGTGCCAGTAGCGCATCCAACGACAGCCCCAGGGGAGCTTTCTTT
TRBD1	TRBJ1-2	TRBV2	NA	CASSEPTMTGVYGYTF	TGTGCCAGCAGTGAACCCACCATGACAGGGGTCTATGGCTACACCTTC
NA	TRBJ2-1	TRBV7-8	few	CASSTGAGNEQFF	TGTGCCAGCAGTACAGGCGCCGGCAATGAGCAGTTCTTC
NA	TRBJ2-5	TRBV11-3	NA	CASSYTRVRVQETQYF	TGTGCCAGCAGCTATACACGCGTCCGGGTTCAAGAGACCCAGTACTTC
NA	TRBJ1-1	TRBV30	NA	CAWSVARFTEAFF	TGTGCCTGGAGTGTAGCCAGATTCACTGAAGCTTTCTTT
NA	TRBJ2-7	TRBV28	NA	CASRRYEQYF	TGTGCCAGCAGACGATACGAGCAGTACTTC
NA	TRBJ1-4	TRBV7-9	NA	CASSFTEKLFF	TGTGCCAGCAGCTTTACTGAAAAACTGTTTTTT
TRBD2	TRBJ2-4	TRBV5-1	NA	CASSTDLGGLVF	TGCGCCAGCAGCACTGACTTAGGGGGACTAGTCTTC
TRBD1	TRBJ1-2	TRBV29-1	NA	CSVEASRTGDANYGYTF	TGCAGCGTTGAAGCATCCCGCACAGGGGACGCTAACTATGGCTACACCTTC
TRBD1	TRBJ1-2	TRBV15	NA	CATSRDLGEGARFGYTF	TGTGCCACCAGCAGAGACCTCGGGGAGGGGGCGCGATTTGGCTACACCTTC
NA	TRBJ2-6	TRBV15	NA	CATSGRGASGANVLTF	TGTGCCACCAGCGGCAGGGGCGCCTCTGGGGCCAACGTCCTGACTTTC
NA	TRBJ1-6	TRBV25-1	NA	CASRTGTSKYSPLHF	TGTGCCAGCAGGACGGGAACCTCGAAGTATTCACCCCTCCACTTT
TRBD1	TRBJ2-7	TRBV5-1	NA	CASSLEQGALYEQYF	TGCGCCAGCAGCTTGGAACAGGGGGCTTTATACGAGCAGTACTTC
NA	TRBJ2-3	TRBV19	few	CATRGANTQYF	TGTGCCACCCGAGGGGCAAACACGCAGTATTTT
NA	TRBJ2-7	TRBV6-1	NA	CASSLKDIHYEQYF	TGTGCCAGCTCCTTGAAGGACATTCACTACGAGCAGTACTTC
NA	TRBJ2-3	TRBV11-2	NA	CASSLFLGPDTQYF	TGTGCCAGCAGCTTGTTCCTCGGCCCAGATACGCAGTATTTT
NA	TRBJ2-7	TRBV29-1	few	CSVEMGGYYEQYF	TGCAGCGTCGAGATGGGGGGCTACTACGAGCAGTACTTC
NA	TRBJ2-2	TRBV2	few	CASSDNTGELFF	TGTGCCAGCAGTGATAACACCGGGGAGCTGTTTTTT